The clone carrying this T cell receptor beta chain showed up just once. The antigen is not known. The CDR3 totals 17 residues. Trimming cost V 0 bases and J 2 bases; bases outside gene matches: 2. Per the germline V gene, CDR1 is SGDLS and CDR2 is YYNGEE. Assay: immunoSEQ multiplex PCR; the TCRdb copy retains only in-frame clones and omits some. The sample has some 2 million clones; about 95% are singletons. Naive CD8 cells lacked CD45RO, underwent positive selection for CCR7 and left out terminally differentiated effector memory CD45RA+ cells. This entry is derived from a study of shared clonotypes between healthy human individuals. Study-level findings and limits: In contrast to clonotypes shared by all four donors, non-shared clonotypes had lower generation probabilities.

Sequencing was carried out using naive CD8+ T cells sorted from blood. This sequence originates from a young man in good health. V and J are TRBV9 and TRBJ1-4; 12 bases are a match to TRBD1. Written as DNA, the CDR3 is TGTGCCAGCAGCGTAGGGGACAGGGGGCGGACTAATGAAAAACTGTTTTTT. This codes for CASSVGDRGRTNEKLFF.